These T cell receptor beta chains were read from a single sample in a study of cytomegalovirus exposure and HLA in healthy donors. Some clones are missing from TCRdb's copy, which holds only in-frame ones; the method was immunoSEQ multiplex PCR. Of about 130,000 clones detected, roughly 93% appear once; the ten largest clones hold around 1.2%. The sequenced sample was PBMCs. These receptors were obtained from a woman younger than 30 in good health and CMV-seronegative. Each CDR3 is given without its conserved first and last residue. The order of the fields is CDR3 protein, J gene, V gene, D gene. The D gene is left open where the match is weak.

ASSDWASTDTQY,TRBJ2-3,TRBV6-4,-
ASSLSSGQGSGNTIY,TRBJ1-3,TRBV28,TRBD1
ASSLRQGNTEAF,TRBJ1-1,TRBV7-2,-
AISEETSLNEQF,TRBJ2-1,TRBV10-3,-
ASCSQRGELF,TRBJ2-2,TRBV6-1,-
ASTTGTGVYNEQF,TRBJ2-1,TRBV28,TRBD1
ASSLGAGGPPDTQY,TRBJ2-3,TRBV7-3,TRBD2
ASSRGRSYEQY,TRBJ2-7,TRBV7-9,-
ASSEGGGFGYEQY,TRBJ2-7,TRBV6-1,TRBD2
ASSFFGGSSYNEQF,TRBJ2-1,TRBV11-2,-
ASSVRAGAGETQY,TRBJ2-5,TRBV6-4,TRBD2
ASSADSGGNTGELF,TRBJ2-2,TRBV5-1,TRBD2
ASSVQSFGSEQY,TRBJ2-7,TRBV9,-
ASSWTGTSGNEQF,TRBJ2-1,TRBV7-2,TRBD2
ASRHDTGLWGYT,TRBJ1-2,TRBV2,-
ASSLPSGRAAETQY,TRBJ2-5,TRBV5-4,TRBD2
ASRGGADGTDTQY,TRBJ2-3,TRBV5-4,-
ASSPAGLGAGELF,TRBJ2-2,TRBV7-3,-
ASSYRLAEGEQF,TRBJ2-1,TRBV9,TRBD2
ASSPPGQTDTQY,TRBJ2-3,TRBV6-5,TRBD1
ASCPGQGVTDTIY,TRBJ1-3,TRBV19,TRBD1
ASSEAGWRSPLH,TRBJ1-6,TRBV2,-
ASRRRLGDTGELF,TRBJ2-2,TRBV19,-
ASSPSPPRQAF,TRBJ1-1,TRBV4-2,-
ASSPSGGPNYEQY,TRBJ2-7,TRBV11-2,-
ASSSPSRGSLNSPLH,TRBJ1-6,TRBV2,TRBD1
ASRPGNNQPQH,TRBJ1-5,TRBV6-1,-
ASSPRGGVTIYEQY,TRBJ2-7,TRBV2,-
ASSYDEREGKQY,TRBJ2-7,TRBV6-5,TRBD2
ATDSGGLYEQY,TRBJ2-7,TRBV7-9,TRBD2
ASSFNKLRVNTEAF,TRBJ1-1,TRBV6-5,-
ASSRDRENSGANVLT,TRBJ2-6,TRBV19,TRBD1
ASSLLPGDTGELF,TRBJ2-2,TRBV11-3,-
ASSEALNRAYEQY,TRBJ2-7,TRBV6-1,-
ASSLLRGRESGANVLT,TRBJ2-6,TRBV27,TRBD1
ASSLGGTSYEQY,TRBJ2-7,TRBV28,-
AFLPRDRVSYEQY,TRBJ2-7,TRBV30,TRBD1
ASSLRQGPLTDTQY,TRBJ2-3,TRBV7-3,TRBD1
ASSLSSQGHGYT,TRBJ1-2,TRBV5-1,-
ASSLTKSGGSYEQY,TRBJ2-7,TRBV7-9,TRBD2
ASSLGTGSNQPQH,TRBJ1-5,TRBV5-1,TRBD1
ASSQVPGEGTYGYT,TRBJ1-2,TRBV4-1,-
SVVRGAGNTEAF,TRBJ1-1,TRBV29-1,-
ASSGKEGADNSPLH,TRBJ1-6,TRBV5-4,TRBD1
ASSPQVGDEQY,TRBJ2-7,TRBV18,-
AISALTLAGAYNEQF,TRBJ2-1,TRBV10-3,TRBD2
ASRTGVAEETQY,TRBJ2-5,TRBV6-4,-
ASSLGTFGYNEQF,TRBJ2-1,TRBV11-2,-